Below are 31 T cell receptor beta chains sequenced from a single sample in a study of cytomegalovirus exposure and HLA in healthy donors. Clones were sequenced by immunoSEQ multiplex PCR, and TCRdb holds only the in-frame ones, with some missing. Here the sample spans under 350,000 clones, 86% being singletons. The sample taken for sequencing was PBMCs. These receptors came from a woman aged 18-29 years in good health and CMV-seronegative.

The chain employs TRBV7-9 and TRBJ2-7; the match to TRBD2 covers 13 bases. V gave up 5 bases and J gave up 5 bases; unmatched junction bases: 9. CDR1 is SEHNR, CDR2 FQNEAQ, per germline (reference sequence). This CDR3 has 16 residues. The CDR3 DNA reads as TGTGCCAGCAGCCTACTAGCGGGAGGGCCGGGCAACGAGCAGTACTTC. This gives the protein CASSLLAGGPGNEQYF.

This chain connects TRBV11-1 to TRBJ2-7, with TRBD1 matching 9 bases. The CDR3 is 15 residues long. With 1 base clipped from V and 5 bases from J, the junction kept 6 bases outside the gene matches. Germline loops: CDR1 SGHAT, CDR2 FQDESV (reference sequence). This CDR3 reads CASSLVGQGRNEQYF. Written as DNA, the CDR3 is TGTGCCAGCAGCTTAGTGGGACAGGGTCGGAACGAGCAGTACTTC.

The chain recombines TRBV14 with TRBJ2-3; D ambiguous. Germline loops: CDR1 SGHDN, CDR2 FVKESK. V was trimmed by 4 bases and J by 2 bases, leaving 13 bases between them. The CDR3 consists of 15 residues. The CDR3 is CASSLLLLPTDTQYF. The CDR3 region has the DNA TGTGCCAGCAGCCTTTTACTACTCCCCACAGATACGCAGTATTTT.

The chain couples TRBV5-6 to TRBJ1-1; tentatively, D is TRBD1 (6 bases). The CDR3 has 13 residues. Germline loops: CDR1 SGHDT, CDR2 YYEEEE. V shed 7 bases and J shed 1 base, with 11 bases lying between them. The CDR3 sequence is CASGLQGNTEAFF. The DNA of the CDR3 is TGTGCCAGCGGTCTACAGGGGAACACTGAAGCTTTCTTT.

J is TRBJ1-1 and V is TRBV29-1; D is possibly TRBD1 (5 bases). Trimming took off 2 bases at V and 11 bases at J, with 12 bases between the two ends. Germline CDR1 SQVTM, CDR2 ANQGSEA. The CDR3 is made up of 11 amino acids. As DNA, the CDR3 is TGCAGCGTTGAACGACAGATTGCGGCTTTCTTT. This codes for CSVERQIAAFF.

This clone has a handful of counts. The J gene is TRBJ2-7, the V gene TRBV14, with 11 nucleotides matching TRBD2. CDR1 and CDR2 from the germline V gene are SGHDN and FVKESK. Trimming removed 5 bases from V and 5 bases from J; junction bases left unmatched: 11. This CDR3 contains 16 residues. The CDR3 DNA reads as TGTGCCAGCAGCTTTTTAGCGGGAGGGCCCAACCACGAGCAGTACTTC. This encodes CASSFLAGGPNHEQYF.

The chain has TRBV18 and TRBJ2-7; 7 bases align to TRBD1. The ends lost 3 bases at V and 5 bases at J; junction bases unmatched: 10. CDR3 length: 15 residues. The germline V gene encodes CDR1 KGHSH and CDR2 LQKENI. The CDR3 reads CASSPSWDSRNEQYF. In DNA form, the CDR3 reads TGTGCCAGCTCACCTTCGTGGGACAGTAGAAACGAGCAGTACTTC.

V gene TRBV7-9 combines with J gene TRBJ2-7; D call uncertain. Germline CDR1 SEHNR, CDR2 FQNEAQ (reference sequence). Trimming cost V 2 bases and J 7 bases, with 12 bases left between them. The CDR3 contains 13 residues. The CDR3 sequence: CASSLSGSGEQYF. The DNA for the CDR3 is TGTGCCAGCAGCTTAAGTGGCTCAGGTGAGCAGTACTTC.

This CDR3 is CASRGGLGSSYEQYF. The DNA of the CDR3 is TGTGCCAGCAGAGGCGGCCTTGGTAGCTCCTACGAGCAGTACTTC. The rearrangement links TRBV27 to TRBJ2-7, with D uncertain. This CDR3 is built from 15 residues. Between the trimmed V and J ends, which lost 6 bases and 0 bases, there was a span of 15 bases. In germline, CDR1 is MNHEY, CDR2 SMNVEV (reference sequence).

This sequence joins TRBV7-9 and TRBJ1-1, with a possible D match to TRBD1 (6 bases). V was clipped by 2 bases and J by 1 base, with 14 bases between them. The germline V gene has CDR1 SEHNR and CDR2 FQNEAQ (reference sequence). The CDR3 covers 16 residues. This chain's CDR3 is CASSLPRGGSNTEAFF. In DNA, the CDR3 is TGTGCCAGCAGCTTACCCAGGGGAGGGTCGAACACTGAAGCTTTCTTT.

This chain connects TRBV18 to TRBJ2-3; 9 bases are a match to TRBD2. This CDR3 contains 16 residues. V trimming: 1 base; J trimming: 6 bases; junction bases outside the gene matches: 8. The germline V gene encodes CDR1 KGHSH and CDR2 LQKENI. CDR3 in amino acids: CASSPLAGASLDTQYF. The CDR3 region has the DNA TGTGCCAGCTCACCACTAGCGGGAGCTTCTTTGGATACGCAGTATTTT.

V gene TRBV5-6 combines with J gene TRBJ1-2, with unresolved D. The V end lost 3 bases, the J end lost 0 bases, and 3 bases lay between the germline ends. The CDR3 contains 12 residues. The germline CDR1 and CDR2 sequences are SGHDT and YYEEEE. The CDR3 nucleotides are TGTGCCAGCAGCTCGTCTAACTATGGCTACACCTTC. Translation: CASSSSNYGYTF.

This chain connects TRBV19 to TRBJ2-7; TRBD1 matches at 9 bases. This CDR3 is 15 amino acids long. V trimming: 5 bases; J trimming: 2 bases; junction bases outside the gene matches: 7. CDR1 and CDR2 from the germline V gene are LNHDA and SQIVND (reference sequence). The CDR3, as DNA: TGTGCCAGTAGTCCCGGGACAGGGACAACCTACGAGCAGTACTTC. Translating gives CASSPGTGTTYEQYF.

This clone was counted a few times. V gene TRBV12-5 combines with J gene TRBJ1-4; 9 bases are shared with TRBD1. The V and J ends lost 6 bases and 7 bases, in that order; junction bases with no gene match: 6. The germline V gene encodes CDR1 LGHNT and CDR2 FRNRAP. The CDR3 is made up of 14 amino acids. The CDR3 loop is CASGTGGHVEKLFF. The CDR3 DNA sequence: TGTGCTAGTGGGACAGGGGGTCACGTTGAAAAACTGTTTTTT.

This rearrangement joins TRBV25-1 to TRBJ2-5; possible D gene TRBD2, 7 bases. The CDR3 loop spans 13 amino acids. Trimming stripped 6 bases from V and 13 bases from J, with 21 bases between. Germline CDR1 is MGHDK and CDR2 is SYGVNS. The CDR3 DNA reads as TGTGCCAGCAGGCTGGGGGGGGCAGCTTTCTGGTACTTC. This sequence encodes CASRLGGAAFWYF.

On this clone: This may be a read error: a much more frequent sequence differs by one nucleotide. Distinct nucleotide sequences in the sample also encode this CDR3. This chain connects TRBV27 to TRBJ2-7; 7 positions agree with TRBD1. The CDR3 contains 13 residues. After removal of 2 bases from V and 3 bases from J, the junction contained 1 base not matched to a gene. Germline assignment: CDR1 MNHEY and CDR2 SMNVEV (reference sequence). This CDR3 reads CASSLAGGYEQYF. CDR3 in DNA: TGTGCCAGCAGTTTAGCAGGGGGCTACGAGCAGTACTTC.

The chain carries TRBV27 and TRBJ2-7; 7 nucleotides line up with TRBD2. The CDR3 is 17 amino acids. The V gene's germline CDR1 is MNHEY and CDR2 SMNVEV (reference sequence). V lost 8 bases and J lost 5; bases outside the gene matches: 21. The CDR3 loop reads CASRLQARATSNHEQYF. CDR3 sequence (DNA): TGTGCCAGCCGCCTCCAGGCCCGAGCGACTAGCAACCACGAGCAGTACTTC.

V gene TRBV11-1 combines with J gene TRBJ2-7, with 7 positions matching TRBD2. J was trimmed by 5 bases and V by 7 bases; bases with no gene match: 8. This CDR3 is 13 amino acids long. Germline CDR1 is SGHAT and CDR2 is FQDESV (reference sequence). The CDR3 loop reads CASTEPGGHEQYF. The CDR3 DNA reads TGTGCCAGCACCGAACCGGGAGGTCACGAGCAGTACTTC.

This clone was seen only a few times. V usage is TRBV19 and J usage is TRBJ1-5; D is uncertain. The CDR3 extends over 12 amino acids. The V gene lost 6 bases and the J gene lost 0 bases, with 3 bases spanning the gap. In germline, CDR1 is LNHDA, CDR2 SQIVND (reference sequence). The CDR3 coding sequence is TGTGCCAGTAGCATTAGCAATCAGCCCCAGCATTTT. Encoded protein: CASSISNQPQHF.

The DNA of the CDR3 is TGCAGCCTTTCGGACAGAGACCTTCAAGAGACCCAGTACTTC. Amino acids: CSLSDRDLQETQYF. This sequence joins TRBV29-1 and TRBJ2-5; possible D gene TRBD1, 6 bases. Trimming pared 8 bases from V and 2 bases from J, leaving 18 bases between. The CDR3 runs 14 residues. The germline V gene encodes CDR1 SQVTM and CDR2 ANQGSEA. Complete variable domain (other parts from reference TRBV29-1 and TRBJ2-5): SAVISQKPSRDICQRGTSLTIQCQVDSQVTMMFWYRQQPGQSLTLIATANQGSEATYESGFVIDKFPISRPNLTFSTLTVSNMSPEDSSIYLCSLSDRDLQETQYFGPGTRLLVL.

Comment on this clone: The sample holds other DNA sequences that translate to the same CDR3. J is TRBJ1-5 and V is TRBV6-1; 8 bases match TRBD1. The V gene end was trimmed by 3 bases and the J gene end by 0 bases; junction bases not matched to a gene: 1. Germline V gives CDR1 MNHNS, CDR2 SASEGT. This CDR3 comprises 15 residues. CDR3 region: CASSETGASNQPQHF. Here the CDR3 DNA reads TGTGCCAGCAGTGAGACAGGGGCTAGCAATCAGCCCCAGCATTTT.

For this clone: Since a much larger clone is just one base distant, this may be a read error. The V and J genes are TRBV7-3 and TRBJ1-1, with D perhaps matching TRBD1 (5 bases). The CDR3 runs 13 residues. V gave up 2 bases and J gave up 1 base, with 5 bases separating them. Germline V gene data show CDR1 as SGHTA and CDR2 as FQGTGA. The CDR3 protein is CASSLQGNTEAFF. CDR3 sequence (DNA): TGTGCCAGCAGCTTACAGGGGAACACTGAAGCTTTCTTT.

This clone has more than one count but fewer than ten. The chain carries TRBV28 and TRBJ1-3; 9 bases are shared with TRBD1. Trimming took 5 bases from V and 3 from J; bases not matched to a gene: 5. Germline V CDR1 and CDR2: MDHEN, SYDVKM. The CDR3 consists of 15 residues. The CDR3 DNA sequence: TGTGCCAGCAGTCCCAGGACAGGGGTTGGAAACACCATATATTTT. Translated, it gives CASSPRTGVGNTIYF.

The chain has TRBV9 and TRBJ2-3, with TRBD2 matching over 11 bases. The germline CDR1 and CDR2 sequences are SGDLS and YYNGEE. The J segment lost 3 bases and the V segment lost 0 bases, leaving 15 bases of the junction unmatched. This CDR3 spans 20 amino acids. CDR3 sequence (DNA): TGTGCCAGCAGCGTAGGGCTAGCGGGGGGACGCCCCGGGGGTACAGATACGCAGTATTTT. Protein: CASSVGLAGGRPGGTDTQYF.

Comments on this clone: In the same sample, other DNA sequences code for this CDR3. CDR3 coding DNA: TGTGCCAGCAGCTTGGGGACTAGCGGGACCCCCTACGAGCAGTACTTC. Its protein is CASSLGTSGTPYEQYF. This chain connects TRBV7-8 to TRBJ2-7, with 13 positions matching TRBD2. The CDR3 is 16 residues long. J gave up 2 bases and V 3 bases, and 4 bases lay outside the gene matches. Germline V gives CDR1 SGHVS, CDR2 FQNEAQ.

This rearrangement joins TRBV1 to TRBJ1-4. TRBV1 is described as a pseudogene. The CDR3 totals 15 residues. The CDR3 here is CTQASRLSSNEKLFF. The CDR3, as DNA: TGCACCCAAGCGAGCCGACTTTCTTCTAATGAAAAACTGTTTTTT.

The chain links TRBV5-6 to TRBJ1-2; D unresolved. Trimming left V 0 bases short and J 8 bases short, with 5 bases between. This CDR3 has 11 amino acids. Germline CDR1 is SGHDT and CDR2 is YYEEEE. CDR3 DNA sequence: TGTGCCAGCAGCTTGGCGGGGGGCTACACCTTC. This codes for CASSLAGGYTF. The variable domain in full, completed from reference TRBV5-6 and TRBJ1-2, reads DAGVTQSPTHLIKTRGQQVTLRCSPKSGHDTVSWYQQALGQGPQFIFQYYEEEERQRGNFPDRFSGHQFPNYSSELNVNALLLGDSALYLCASSLAGGYTFGSGTRLTVV.

This clone was seen many times. The chain combines TRBV6-6 with TRBJ1-2; D gene ambiguous. The V end was cut by 8 bases, the J end by 0 bases, with 7 bases between. The CDR3 is 12 residues long. Germline values: CDR1 MNHNY, CDR2 SVGAGI (reference sequence). The CDR3 sequence: CASAGTNYGYTF. The DNA of the CDR3 is TGTGCCAGCGCGGGGACTAACTATGGCTACACCTTC.

This clone has more than one count but fewer than ten. The V and J genes are TRBV25-1 and TRBJ1-1; a weak D match, TRBD1 (5 bases). This CDR3 is 15 amino acids long. V shed 1 base and J shed 4 bases, with 13 bases lying between them. Germline V gives CDR1 MGHDK, CDR2 SYGVNS. For the CDR3, the DNA is TGTGCCAGCAGTGAATTGAGGGGCGGGGCCACTGAAGCTTTCTTT. Protein product: CASSELRGGATEAFF.

The chain recombines TRBV6-5 with TRBJ2-7, with TRBD2 matching over 8 bases. Per germline, CDR1 MNHEY and CDR2 SVGAGI. V lost 0 bases, J lost 2 bases, and 6 bases stayed unmatched. This CDR3 has 16 amino acids. In nucleotides, the CDR3 is TGTGCCAGCAGTTACTCGAATCCAGCGGGGGCCTACGAGCAGTACTTC. This translates into CASSYSNPAGAYEQYF.

The chain combines TRBV19 with TRBJ2-7; D remains unclear. Germline CDR1 is LNHDA and CDR2 is SQIVND (reference sequence). V was clipped by 2 bases and J by 4 bases, with 9 bases between them. The CDR3 extends over 13 amino acids. The CDR3, as DNA: TGTGCCAGTAGTATAAGTAACGGGTACGAGCAGTACTTC. Its translation is CASSISNGYEQYF.